This entry is about one T cell receptor (beta chain). Its antigen is unidentified. The source of the sample is a study of T cell responses to AZD1222 COVID-19 vaccine. Across the study: Second-dose timings of about 4 or about 12 weeks were pooled. Study-level results: The repertoires were collected only after the peak T cell response. Spike-specific TCR depth and breadth grew after two AZD1222 doses.

Assay: immunoSEQ multiplex PCR; the TCRdb copy retains only in-frame clones and omits some. The sample has approximately 140,000 clones; 70% to 90% are singletons. The CDR3 is 13 residues long. V was shortened by 0 bases and J by 2 bases, with 3 bases between the two germline ends. In germline, CDR1 is SGHDT, CDR2 YYEEEE. The V and J genes are TRBV5-6 and TRBJ1-5; D ambiguous. This clonotype was sampled from an adult in good health. The sequencing here drew on peripheral blood, taken on day 0 of AZD1222 vaccination. This CDR3 reads CASSLVGNQPQHF. CDR3 nucleotides: TGTGCCAGCAGCTTGGTGGGCAATCAGCCCCAGCATTTT.